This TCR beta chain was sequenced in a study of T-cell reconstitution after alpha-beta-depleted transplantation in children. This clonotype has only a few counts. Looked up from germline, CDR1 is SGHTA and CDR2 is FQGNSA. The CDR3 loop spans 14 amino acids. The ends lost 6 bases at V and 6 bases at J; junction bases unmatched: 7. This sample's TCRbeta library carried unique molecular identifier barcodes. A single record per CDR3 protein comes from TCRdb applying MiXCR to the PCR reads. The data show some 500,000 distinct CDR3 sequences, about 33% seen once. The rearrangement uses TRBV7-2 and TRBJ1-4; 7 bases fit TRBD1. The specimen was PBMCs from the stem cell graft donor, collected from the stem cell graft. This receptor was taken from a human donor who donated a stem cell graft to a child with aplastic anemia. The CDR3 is CASSPGQRYEKLFF. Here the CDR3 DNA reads TGTGCCAGCAGTCCGGGACAGCGGTATGAAAAACTGTTTTTT.